This T cell receptor (beta chain) is from a study of blood T cell repertoires in COVID-19. Looking at the study overall: Acute-phase and convalescent COVID-19 samples originated in the United States, Italy and Spain.

Study processing details: Nucleated cell number was recorded as an estimate derived from reference gene primer amplification. Profiling relied on immunoSEQ multiplex PCR, and the TCRdb table lists in-frame clones only, not all of them. The V and J calls and clone size were taken over from that table, and D and trimming were inferred from the DNA. The table has 200,000 to 250,000 clones, more than 80% seen once. With V trimmed by 10 bases and J by 7 bases, 9 bases remained unmatched. CDR1 and CDR2 (germline): SGHVS, FQNEAQ. The CDR3 is 13 residues long. This TCR was sampled from an elderly woman with COVID-19, enrolled during active disease. The chain carries TRBV7-8 and TRBJ2-3, with 9 bases lining up with TRBD1. The specimen was peripheral blood. For the CDR3, the DNA is TGTGCCACAGGTCGGGACAGGGCGAATACGCAGTATTTT. Translating it yields CATGRDRANTQYF.